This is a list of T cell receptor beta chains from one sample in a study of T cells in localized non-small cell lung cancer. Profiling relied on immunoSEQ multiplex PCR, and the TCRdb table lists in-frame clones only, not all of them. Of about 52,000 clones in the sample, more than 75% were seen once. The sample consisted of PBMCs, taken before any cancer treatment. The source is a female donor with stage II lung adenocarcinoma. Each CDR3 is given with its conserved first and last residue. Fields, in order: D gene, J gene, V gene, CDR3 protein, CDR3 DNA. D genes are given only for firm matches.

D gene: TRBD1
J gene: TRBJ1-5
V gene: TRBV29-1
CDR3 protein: CSVSGGWGQPQHF
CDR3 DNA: TGCAGCGTTTCAGGGGGCTGGGGGCAGCCCCAGCATTTT

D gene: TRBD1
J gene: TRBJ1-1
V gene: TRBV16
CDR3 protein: CATASGDRVNTEAFF
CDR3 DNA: TGTGCCACCGCGTCGGGAGACAGGGTAAACACTGAAGCTTTCTTT

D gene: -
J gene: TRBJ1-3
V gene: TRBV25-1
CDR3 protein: CASSAPGSSGNTIYF
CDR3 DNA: TGTGCCAGCAGTGCCCCAGGTTCCTCTGGAAACACCATATATTTT

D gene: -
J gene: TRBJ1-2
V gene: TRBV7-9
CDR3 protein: CASSSLEGGYTF
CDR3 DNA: TGTGCCAGCAGCTCGCTTGAGGGTGGCTACACCTTC

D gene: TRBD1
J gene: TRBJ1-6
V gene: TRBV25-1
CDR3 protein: CASSPWTGGESPLHF
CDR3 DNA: TGTGCCAGCAGTCCATGGACAGGGGGTGAATCACCCCTCCACTTT

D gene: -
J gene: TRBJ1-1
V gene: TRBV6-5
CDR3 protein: CASGASGRIEAFF
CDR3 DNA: TGTGCCAGCGGTGCCTCCGGGAGGATTGAAGCTTTCTTT

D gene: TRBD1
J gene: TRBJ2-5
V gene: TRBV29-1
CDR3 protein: CSVRGRTGGIETQYF
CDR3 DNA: TGCAGCGTAAGGGGCCGTACAGGGGGCATAGAGACCCAGTACTTC

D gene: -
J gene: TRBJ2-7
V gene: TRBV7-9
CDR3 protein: CASSFNPSPTYEQYF
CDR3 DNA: TGTGCCAGCAGCTTCAACCCCTCTCCAACCTACGAGCAGTACTTC

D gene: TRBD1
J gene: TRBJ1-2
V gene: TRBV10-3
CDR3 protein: CAIRGDRGSYGYTF
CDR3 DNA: TGTGCCATCAGGGGGGACAGGGGCAGCTATGGCTACACCTTC

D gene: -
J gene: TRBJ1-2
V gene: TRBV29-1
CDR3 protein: CSGGGQGGSYGYTF
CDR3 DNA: TGCAGTGGCGGCGGGCAGGGCGGGAGCTATGGCTACACCTTC

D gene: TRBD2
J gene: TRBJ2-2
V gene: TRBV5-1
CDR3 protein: CASSLRVAGSTGELFF
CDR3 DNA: TGCGCCAGCAGCTTGCGGGTAGCGGGGAGCACCGGGGAGCTGTTTTTT

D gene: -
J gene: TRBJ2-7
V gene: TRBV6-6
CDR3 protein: CASTTGGEQYF
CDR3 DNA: TGTGCCAGCACAACCGGCGGCGAGCAGTACTTC

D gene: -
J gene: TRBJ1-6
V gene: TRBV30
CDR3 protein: CAWGASTWRSPLHF
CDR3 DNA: TGTGCCTGGGGGGCCTCCACTTGGAGGTCACCCCTCCACTTT

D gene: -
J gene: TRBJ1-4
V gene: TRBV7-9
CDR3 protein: CASSSTGLTNEKLFF
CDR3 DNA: TGTGCCAGCAGCTCCACGGGACTGACTAATGAAAAACTGTTTTTT

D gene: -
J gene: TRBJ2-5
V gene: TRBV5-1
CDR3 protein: CASSFGDHTDKSTQYF
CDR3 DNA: TGCGCCAGCAGCTTTGGAGATCACACCGACAAGTCGACCCAGTACTTC

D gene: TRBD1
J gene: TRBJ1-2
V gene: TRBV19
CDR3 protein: CASIDRGLNGYTF
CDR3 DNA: TGTGCCAGTATAGACAGGGGGCTAAATGGCTACACCTTC

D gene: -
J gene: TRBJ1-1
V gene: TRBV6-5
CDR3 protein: CASSLIWETEAFF
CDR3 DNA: TGTGCCAGCAGTTTGATTTGGGAGACTGAAGCTTTCTTT